Listed below are T cell receptor beta chains from one sample, sequenced in a study of OX40 agonist ivuxolimab in advanced cancers. Libraries were prepared by immunoSEQ multiplex PCR; TCRdb keeps only in-frame clonotypes and omits some of them. The sample shows approximately 74,000 clones, around nine tenths of them seen only once. Sequencing used CD4+ or CD8+ T cells sorted from blood, obtained in a trial of the OX40 agonist ivuxolimab. Source of these receptors: an adult with an advanced solid tumor such as melanoma, head and neck, liver or kidney cancer. The CDR3 runs from the conserved cysteine through the conserved F or W. D genes are given only for firm matches. Not all rows give a size; the values are once, few, many and, for expanded clones, a class.

len	j_gene	abundance	v_gene	d_gene	CDR3nt	CDR3aa
20	TRBJ2-3	-	TRBV12-2	-	TGTGCAAGTCGCTTAATTCTAGCGGAAGACAGTGGTAATAGCACAGATACGCAGTATTTT	CASRLILAEDSGNSTDTQYF
11	TRBJ2-7	once	TRBV6-6	-	TGTGCCAGCAGGGCCCTCTACGAGCAGTACTTC	CASRALYEQYF
17	TRBJ2-5	-	TRBV7-3	-	TGTGCCAGCAGCTCGGGCAGGGCAAATGATGTGGGAGAGACCCAGTACTTC	CASSSGRANDVGETQYF
17	TRBJ1-1	-	TRBV29-1	-	TGCAGCGTTGAGGACCGAAGGACTCTCCGACGGGGCACTGAAGCTTTCTTT	CSVEDRRTLRRGTEAFF
14	TRBJ2-5	-	TRBV11-2	-	TGTGCCAGCAGCCCGCAGGGATTCCGGGAGACCCAGTACTTC	CASSPQGFRETQYF
13	TRBJ2-3	-	TRBV6-5	-	TGTGCCAGTCTCGACAGTCCTTCCGATACGCAGTATTTT	CASLDSPSDTQYF
15	TRBJ2-5	-	TRBV18	-	TGTGCCAGCAGAGCGGGCAGGGAAAGTTTGGAGACCCAGTACTTC	CASRAGRESLETQYF
14	TRBJ2-2	-	TRBV6-1	-	TGTGCCAGCAGTGCATGGGCTCGAACCGGGGAGCTGTTTTTT	CASSAWARTGELFF
15	TRBJ2-2	-	TRBV6-6	TRBD2	TGTGCCAGCAGTTACGGCGGGAGTCGTTCCGGGGAGCTGTTTTTT	CASSYGGSRSGELFF
12	TRBJ1-3	-	TRBV6-6	-	TGTGCCAGCACCCACCGGGACAACGCCATCCATTTT	CASTHRDNAIHF
16	TRBJ2-5	-	TRBV18	TRBD1	TGTGCCAGCTCACCACCGGGCAGGGGGTTCCAAGAGACCCAGTACTTC	CASSPPGRGFQETQYF
15	TRBJ2-1	-	TRBV18	-	TGTGCCAGCTCACCAGGGCTAGCAGGTCACAATGAGCAGTTCTTC	CASSPGLAGHNEQFF
16	TRBJ2-3	-	TRBV4-3	-	TGCGCCAGCAGCCAAGATCTTGGCTTAACAACAGATACGCAGTATTTT	CASSQDLGLTTDTQYF
11	TRBJ2-2	once	TRBV29-1	-	TGCAGCGTTGAGGGAACCGGGGAGCTGTTTTTT	CSVEGTGELFF
16	TRBJ2-1	once	TRBV27	TRBD1	TGTGCCAGCAGTTTATCCGGGACAGGGGCTTACAATGAGCAGTTCTTC	CASSLSGTGAYNEQFF
13	TRBJ2-3	-	TRBV29-1	TRBD2	TGCAGCGTTGATGCGGGAGGTTCAGATACGCAGTATTTT	CSVDAGGSDTQYF
16	TRBJ2-1	-	TRBV11-3	TRBD2	TGTGCCAGCAGCTCCCGGACTAGCGGGAGGGACAATGAGCAGTTCTTC	CASSSRTSGRDNEQFF
15	TRBJ2-1	-	TRBV6-5	TRBD2	TGTGCCAGCAGTTTGGGACTAGCGGCCTACAATGAGCAGTTCTTC	CASSLGLAAYNEQFF
15	TRBJ2-1	-	TRBV19	TRBD1	TGTGCCAGTAGTTTCCGGACAGGGGGATACAATGAGCAGTTCTTC	CASSFRTGGYNEQFF
15	TRBJ2-7	-	TRBV19	TRBD1	TGTGCCAGTAGTAGTACAGGGGTCTTCCCCTACGAGCAGTACTTC	CASSSTGVFPYEQYF
12	TRBJ2-7	few	TRBV14	-	TGTGCCAGCAGCCAGGTTTCCTACGAGCAGTACTTC	CASSQVSYEQYF
15	TRBJ2-3	-	TRBV5-6	-	TGTGCCAGCGGAACTTTAGACAGGAGCACAGATACGCAGTATTTT	CASGTLDRSTDTQYF
13	TRBJ1-1	-	TRBV7-2	-	TGTGCCAGCAGCCAACAGGGGAACACTGAAGCTTTCTTT	CASSQQGNTEAFF